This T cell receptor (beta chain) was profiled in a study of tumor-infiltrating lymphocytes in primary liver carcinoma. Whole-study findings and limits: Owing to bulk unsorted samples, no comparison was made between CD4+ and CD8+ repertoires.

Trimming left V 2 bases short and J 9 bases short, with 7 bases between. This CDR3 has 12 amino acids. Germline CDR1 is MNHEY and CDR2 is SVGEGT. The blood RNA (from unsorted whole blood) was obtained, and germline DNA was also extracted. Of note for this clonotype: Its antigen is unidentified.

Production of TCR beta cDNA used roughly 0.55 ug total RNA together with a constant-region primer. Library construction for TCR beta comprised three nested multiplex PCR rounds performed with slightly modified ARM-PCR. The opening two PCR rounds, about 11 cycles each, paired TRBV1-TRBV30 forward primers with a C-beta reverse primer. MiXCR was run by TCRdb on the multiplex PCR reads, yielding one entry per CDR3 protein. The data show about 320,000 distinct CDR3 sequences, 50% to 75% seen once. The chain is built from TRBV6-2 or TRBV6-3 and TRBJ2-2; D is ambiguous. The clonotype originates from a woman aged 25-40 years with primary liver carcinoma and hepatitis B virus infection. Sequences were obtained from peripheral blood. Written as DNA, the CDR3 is TGTGCCAGCAGTTACCCTGTTAGGGAGCTGTTTTTT. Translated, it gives CASSYPVRELFF.